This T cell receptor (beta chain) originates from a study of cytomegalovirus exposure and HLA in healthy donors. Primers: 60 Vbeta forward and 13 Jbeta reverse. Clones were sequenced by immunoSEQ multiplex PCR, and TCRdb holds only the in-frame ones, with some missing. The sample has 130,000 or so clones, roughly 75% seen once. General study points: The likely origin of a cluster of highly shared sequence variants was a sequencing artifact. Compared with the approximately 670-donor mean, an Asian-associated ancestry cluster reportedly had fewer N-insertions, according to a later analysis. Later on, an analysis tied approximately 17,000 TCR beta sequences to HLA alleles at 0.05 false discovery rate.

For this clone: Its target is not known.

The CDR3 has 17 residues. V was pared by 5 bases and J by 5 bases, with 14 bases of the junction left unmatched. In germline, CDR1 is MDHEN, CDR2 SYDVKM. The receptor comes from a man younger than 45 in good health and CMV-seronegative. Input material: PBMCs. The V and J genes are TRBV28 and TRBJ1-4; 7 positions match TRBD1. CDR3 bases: TGTGCCAGCAGTAGTAAATTAGGGGACAGCTTCAATGAAAAACTGTTTTTT. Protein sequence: CASSSKLGDSFNEKLFF.